Listed below are T cell receptor beta chains from one sample, sequenced in a study of chemoradiotherapy in HPV16-positive cancers. Here immunoSEQ multiplex PCR was the method, and the copy in TCRdb shows in-frame clones only, minus some. Seen here are about 5,700 clones, roughly nine tenths observed once, and the top ten hold approximately 21%. Sample: blood, taken from a patient who underwent chemoradiotherapy. The receptors come from a human donor with HPV-associated anogenital cancer. The CDR3 runs from the conserved cysteine through the conserved F or W.

TRBV5-5	CASGTPSTDTQYF
TRBV19	CASSSLSGANVLTF
TRBV4-1	CASSQGRDWAYEQYF
TRBV6-5	CASSYSDRAGELFF
TRBV27	CASSMYREYGYTF
TRBV29-1	CSVGGTGPEKKLFF
TRBV19	CASSVQVTVYGYTF
TRBV28	CASSPQLAGGLNEQFF
TRBV7-9	CASSFSGGGNYGYTF
TRBV11-2	CASSHGETSAFF
TRBV19	CASSSWRSGANVLTF
TRBV19	CASRTPGEAGELFF
TRBV4-2	CASSPGISAGGPSGELFF
TRBV7-2	CASSPQALGTEAFF
TRBV9	CASSAGTVPLNEQFF
TRBV6-5	CASSYSTTGLYGYTF
TRBV5-4	CASSLLLDGAGTGELFF
TRBV18	CASSPGQGAGQPQHF
TRBV7-2	CASSHRPPRNTIYF
TRBV7-9	CASSLFYEQYF
TRBV28	CASRERYEQYF
TRBV5-1	CASSPTGGGNTIYF